The source of this TCR beta chain is a study of identical twins. The CDR3 runs to 13 residues. CDR1 and CDR2 (germline): SGHRS, YFSETQ. Trimming cost V 2 bases and J 7 bases, with 13 bases left between them. This clonotype was seen repeatedly, ten times or more. TCRdb re-called the 5' RACE reads through MiXCR, storing one row per CDR3 protein. The sample carries 250,000 or so distinct CDR3 sequences, around 8% recorded once. These same data were also listed under a study on yellow fever vaccine responses in identical twins.

The gene calls are TRBV5-1 and TRBJ2-7, with a tentative D call TRBD1 (5 bases). This receptor was taken from a woman under 30 in good health. Sequenced sample: CD8+ T cells sorted from blood. The CDR3 loop is CASSFDGAGEQYF. The DNA for the CDR3 is TGCGCCAGCAGCTTCGATGGGGCTGGGGAGCAGTACTTC. Looking up the rest from reference TRBV5-1 and TRBJ2-7 gives the full variable domain: KAGVTQTPRYLIKTRGQQVTLSCSPISGHRSVSWYQQTPGQGLQFLFEYFSETQRNKGNFPGRFSGRQFSNSRSEMNVSTLELGDSALYLCASSFDGAGEQYFGPGTRLTVT.